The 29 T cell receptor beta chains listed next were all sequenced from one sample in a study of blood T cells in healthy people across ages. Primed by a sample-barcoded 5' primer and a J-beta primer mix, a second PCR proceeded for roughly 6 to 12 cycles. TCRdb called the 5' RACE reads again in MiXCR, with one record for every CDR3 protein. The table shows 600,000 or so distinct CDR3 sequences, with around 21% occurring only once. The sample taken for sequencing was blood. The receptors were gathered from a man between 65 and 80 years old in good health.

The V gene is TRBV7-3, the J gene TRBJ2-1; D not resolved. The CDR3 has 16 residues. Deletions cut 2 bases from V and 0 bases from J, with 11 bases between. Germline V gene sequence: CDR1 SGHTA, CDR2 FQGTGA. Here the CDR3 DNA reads TGTGCCAGCAGCTTATTGGGGTCTAGCTCCTACAATGAGCAGTTCTTC. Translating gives CASSLLGSSSYNEQFF.

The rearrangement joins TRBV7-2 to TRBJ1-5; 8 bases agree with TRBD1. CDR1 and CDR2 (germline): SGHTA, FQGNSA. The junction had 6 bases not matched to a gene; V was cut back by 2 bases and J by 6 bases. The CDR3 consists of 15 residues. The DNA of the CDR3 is TGTGCCAGCAGCTTACAGGGGGCGATGGGTCAGCCCCAGCATTTT. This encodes CASSLQGAMGQPQHF.

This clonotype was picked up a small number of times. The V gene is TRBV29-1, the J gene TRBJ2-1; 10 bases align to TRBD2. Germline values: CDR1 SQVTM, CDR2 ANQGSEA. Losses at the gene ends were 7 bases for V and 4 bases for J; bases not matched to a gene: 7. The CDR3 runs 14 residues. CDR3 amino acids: CSARTSGDYNEQFF. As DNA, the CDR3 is TGCAGCGCCCGGACTAGCGGTGATTACAATGAGCAGTTCTTC.

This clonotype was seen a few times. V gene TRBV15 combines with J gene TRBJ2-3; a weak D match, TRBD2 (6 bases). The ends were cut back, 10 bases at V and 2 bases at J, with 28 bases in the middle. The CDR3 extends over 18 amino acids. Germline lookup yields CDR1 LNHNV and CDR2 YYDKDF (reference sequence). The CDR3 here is CARRRLCSGRAPTDTQYF. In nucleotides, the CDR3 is TGTGCCAGGAGACGACTATGTAGCGGACGCGCACCCACAGATACGCAGTATTTT.

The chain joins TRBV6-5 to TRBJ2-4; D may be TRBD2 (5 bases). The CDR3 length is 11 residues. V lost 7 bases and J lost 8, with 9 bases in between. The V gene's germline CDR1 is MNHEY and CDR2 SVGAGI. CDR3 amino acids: CASNRGDIQYF. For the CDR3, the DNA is TGTGCCAGCAATCGGGGTGACATTCAGTACTTC.

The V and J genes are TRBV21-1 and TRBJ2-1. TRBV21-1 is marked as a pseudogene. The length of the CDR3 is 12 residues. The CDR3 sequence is CASSKAPDEQFF. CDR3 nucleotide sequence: TGTGCCAGCAGCAAAGCTCCCGATGAGCAGTTCTTC.

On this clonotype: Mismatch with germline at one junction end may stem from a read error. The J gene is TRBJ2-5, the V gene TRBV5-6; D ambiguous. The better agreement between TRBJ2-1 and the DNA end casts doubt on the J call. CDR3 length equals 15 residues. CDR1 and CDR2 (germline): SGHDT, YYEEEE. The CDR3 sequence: CASSLGWSSYSEQFF. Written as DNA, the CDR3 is TGTGCCAGCAGCTTAGGGTGGAGCTCCTACAGTGAGCAGTTCTTC.

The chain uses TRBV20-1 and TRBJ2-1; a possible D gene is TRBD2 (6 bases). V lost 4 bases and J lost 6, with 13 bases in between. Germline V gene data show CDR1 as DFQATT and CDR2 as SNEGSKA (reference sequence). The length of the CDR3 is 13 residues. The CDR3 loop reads CSAIGGTLNEQFF. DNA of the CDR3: TGCAGTGCTATCGGCGGGACCCTCAATGAGCAGTTCTTC.

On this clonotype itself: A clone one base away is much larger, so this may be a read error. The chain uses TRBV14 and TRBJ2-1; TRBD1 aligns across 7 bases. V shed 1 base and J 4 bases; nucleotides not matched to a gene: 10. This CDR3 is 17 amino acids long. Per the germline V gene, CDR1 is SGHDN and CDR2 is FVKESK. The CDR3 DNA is TGTGCCAGCAGCCAAGTAAGGGGGCAGTTAGCTTACAATGAGCAGTTCTTC. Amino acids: CASSQVRGQLAYNEQFF.

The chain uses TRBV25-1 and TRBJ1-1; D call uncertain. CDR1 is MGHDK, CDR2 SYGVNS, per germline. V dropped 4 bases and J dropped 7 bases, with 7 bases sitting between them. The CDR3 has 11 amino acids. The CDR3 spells CASSAGYEAFF. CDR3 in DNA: TGTGCCAGCAGTGCGGGGTATGAAGCTTTCTTT.

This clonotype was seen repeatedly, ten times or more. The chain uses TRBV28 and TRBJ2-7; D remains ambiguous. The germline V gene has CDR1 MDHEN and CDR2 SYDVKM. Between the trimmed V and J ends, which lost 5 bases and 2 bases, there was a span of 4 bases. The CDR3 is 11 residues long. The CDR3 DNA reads TGTGCCAGCAGTAGAGCCTACGAGCAGTACTTC. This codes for CASSRAYEQYF.

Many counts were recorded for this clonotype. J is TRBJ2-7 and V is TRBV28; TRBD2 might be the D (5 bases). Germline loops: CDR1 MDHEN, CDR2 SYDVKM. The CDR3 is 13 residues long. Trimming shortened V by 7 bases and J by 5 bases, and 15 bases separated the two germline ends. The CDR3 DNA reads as TGTGCCAGCACGGCGCCAGCGGTCCACGAGCAGTACTTC. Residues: CASTAPAVHEQYF.

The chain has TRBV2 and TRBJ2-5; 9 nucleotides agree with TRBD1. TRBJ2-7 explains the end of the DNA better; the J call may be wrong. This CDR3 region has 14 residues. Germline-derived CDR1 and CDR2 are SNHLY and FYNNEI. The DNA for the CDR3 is TGTGCCAGCACTCGGGACAGGGACGTCTACGAGCAGTACTTC. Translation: CASTRDRDVYEQYF.

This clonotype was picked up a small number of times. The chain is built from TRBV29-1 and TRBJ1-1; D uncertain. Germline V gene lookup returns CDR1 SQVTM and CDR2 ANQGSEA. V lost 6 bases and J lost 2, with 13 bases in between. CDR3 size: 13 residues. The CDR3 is CSVETRLNTEAFF. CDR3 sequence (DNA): TGCAGCGTGGAGACGAGGCTTAACACTGAAGCTTTCTTT.

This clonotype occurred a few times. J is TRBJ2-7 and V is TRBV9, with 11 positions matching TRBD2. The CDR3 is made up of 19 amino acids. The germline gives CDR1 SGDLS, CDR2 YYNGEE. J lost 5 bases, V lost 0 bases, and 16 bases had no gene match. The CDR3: CASSVEGTGFSGRADEQYF. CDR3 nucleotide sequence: TGTGCCAGCAGCGTAGAGGGGACAGGGTTTAGCGGGAGGGCCGACGAGCAGTACTTC.

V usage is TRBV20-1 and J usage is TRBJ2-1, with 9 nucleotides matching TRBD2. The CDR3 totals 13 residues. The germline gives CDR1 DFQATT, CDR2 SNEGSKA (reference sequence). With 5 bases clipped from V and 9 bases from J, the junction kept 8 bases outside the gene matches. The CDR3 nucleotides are TGCAGTGCTCACCGGACTAGCGTCGTTGAGCAGTTCTTC. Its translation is CSAHRTSVVEQFF.

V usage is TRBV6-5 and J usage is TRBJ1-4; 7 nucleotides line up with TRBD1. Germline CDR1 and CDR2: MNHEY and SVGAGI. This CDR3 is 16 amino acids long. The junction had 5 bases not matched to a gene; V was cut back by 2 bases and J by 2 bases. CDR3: CASSYEGARTNEKLFF. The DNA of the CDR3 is TGTGCCAGCAGTTACGAGGGGGCGCGGACTAATGAAAAACTGTTTTTT.

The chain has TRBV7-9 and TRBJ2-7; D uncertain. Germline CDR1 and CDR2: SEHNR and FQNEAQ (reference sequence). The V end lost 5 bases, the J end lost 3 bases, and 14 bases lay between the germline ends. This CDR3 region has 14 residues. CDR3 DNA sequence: TGTGCCAGCAGCCCCCTCCTAGTCTTCTACGAGCAGTACTTC. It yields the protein CASSPLLVFYEQYF.

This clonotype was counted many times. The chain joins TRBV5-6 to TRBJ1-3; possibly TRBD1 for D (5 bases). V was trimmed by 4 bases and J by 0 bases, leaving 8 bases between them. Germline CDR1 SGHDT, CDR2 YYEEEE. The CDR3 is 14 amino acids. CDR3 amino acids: CASSQTASGNTIYF. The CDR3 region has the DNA TGTGCCAGCAGCCAGACAGCCTCTGGAAACACCATATATTTT. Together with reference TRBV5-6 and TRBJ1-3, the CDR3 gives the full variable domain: DAGVTQSPTHLIKTRGQQVTLRCSPKSGHDTVSWYQQALGQGPQFIFQYYEEEERQRGNFPDRFSGHQFPNYSSELNVNALLLGDSALYLCASSQTASGNTIYFGEGSWLTVV.

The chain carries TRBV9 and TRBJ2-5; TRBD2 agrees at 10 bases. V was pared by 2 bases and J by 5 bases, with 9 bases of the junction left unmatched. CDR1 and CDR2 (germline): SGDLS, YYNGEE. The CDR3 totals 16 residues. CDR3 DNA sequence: TGTGCCAGCAGCGTCCCTCCTCTAGCGGGAGTTGAGACCCAGTACTTC. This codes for CASSVPPLAGVETQYF.

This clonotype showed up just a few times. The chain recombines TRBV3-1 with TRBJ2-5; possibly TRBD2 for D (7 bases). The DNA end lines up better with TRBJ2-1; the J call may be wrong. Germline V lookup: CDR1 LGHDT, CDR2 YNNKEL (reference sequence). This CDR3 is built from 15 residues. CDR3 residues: CASSHGGGQANEQFF. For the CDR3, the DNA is TGTGCCAGCAGCCATGGCGGGGGCCAGGCAAATGAGCAGTTCTTC.

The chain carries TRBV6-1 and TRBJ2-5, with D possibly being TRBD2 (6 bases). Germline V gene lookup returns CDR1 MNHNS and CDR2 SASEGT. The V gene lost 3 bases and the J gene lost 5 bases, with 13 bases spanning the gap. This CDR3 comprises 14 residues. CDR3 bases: TGTGCCAGCAGTGACGGGAGAGAGTGGGAGACCCAGTACTTC. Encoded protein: CASSDGREWETQYF.

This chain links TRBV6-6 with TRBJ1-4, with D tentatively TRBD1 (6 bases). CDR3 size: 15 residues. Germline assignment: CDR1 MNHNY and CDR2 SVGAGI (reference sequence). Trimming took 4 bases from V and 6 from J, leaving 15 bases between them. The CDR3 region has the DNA TGTGCCAGCAGTTCGCAGGGGTTTGTGGATGAAAAACTGTTTTTT. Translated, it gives CASSSQGFVDEKLFF.

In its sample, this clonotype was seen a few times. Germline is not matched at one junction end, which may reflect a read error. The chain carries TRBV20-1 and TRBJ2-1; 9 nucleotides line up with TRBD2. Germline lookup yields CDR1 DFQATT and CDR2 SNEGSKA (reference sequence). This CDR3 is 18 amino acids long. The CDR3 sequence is CSARGSSGSHHSYNEQFF. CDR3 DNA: TGTAGTGCGAGAGGTAGTAGCGGGAGTCATCACTCCTACAATGAGCAGTTCTTC.

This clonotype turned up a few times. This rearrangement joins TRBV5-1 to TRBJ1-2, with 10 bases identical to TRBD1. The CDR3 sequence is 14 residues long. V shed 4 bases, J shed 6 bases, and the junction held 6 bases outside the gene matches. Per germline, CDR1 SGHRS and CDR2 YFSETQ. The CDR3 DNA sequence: TGCGCCAGCAGCGTAGGACAGGGGGTGGATGGCTACACCTTC. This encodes CASSVGQGVDGYTF.

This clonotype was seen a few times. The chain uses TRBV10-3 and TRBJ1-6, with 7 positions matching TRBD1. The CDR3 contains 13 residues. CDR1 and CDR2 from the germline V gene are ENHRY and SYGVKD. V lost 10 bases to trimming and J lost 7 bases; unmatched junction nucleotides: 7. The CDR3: CATGGTDNSPLHF. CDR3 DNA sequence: TGTGCCACCGGAGGGACAGACAATTCACCCCTCCACTTT.

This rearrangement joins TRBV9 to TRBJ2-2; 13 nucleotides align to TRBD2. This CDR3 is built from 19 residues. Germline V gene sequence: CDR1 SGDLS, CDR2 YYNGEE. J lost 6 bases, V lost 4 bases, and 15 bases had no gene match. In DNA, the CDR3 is TGTGCCAGCAGCTCCGAAGGTGGTGGCACTAGCGGGAGGGCCGGGGAGCTGTTTTTT. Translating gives CASSSEGGGTSGRAGELFF.

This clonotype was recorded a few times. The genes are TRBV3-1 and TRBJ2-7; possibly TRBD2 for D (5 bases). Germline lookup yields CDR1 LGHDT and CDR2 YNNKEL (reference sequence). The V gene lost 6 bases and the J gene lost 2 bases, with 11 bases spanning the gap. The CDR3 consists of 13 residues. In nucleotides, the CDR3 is TGTGCCAGCAGTCAGCGGCCGGCCTACGAGCAGTACTTC. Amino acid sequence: CASSQRPAYEQYF.

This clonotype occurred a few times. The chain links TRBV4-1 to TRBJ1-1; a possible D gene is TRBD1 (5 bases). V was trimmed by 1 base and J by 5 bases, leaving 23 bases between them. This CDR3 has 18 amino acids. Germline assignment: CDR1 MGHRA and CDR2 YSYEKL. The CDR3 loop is CASSQVPGGASRETEAFF. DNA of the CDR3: TGCGCCAGCAGCCAAGTGCCTGGTGGGGCAAGTAGGGAGACTGAAGCTTTCTTT.